This T cell receptor beta chain was identified during a study of blood T cells in healthy people across ages. Study as a whole: The capture of about one barcoded beta molecule per two T cells was achieved by template switching.

This clonotype was observed a few times. Germline assignment: CDR1 SQVTM and CDR2 ANQGSEA. Deletions cut 6 bases from V and 2 bases from J, with 12 bases between. The CDR3 has 13 residues. Each sample had at least 7 million PBMCs isolated. Sample-barcoded 5' priming and a J-beta primer mix drove a second PCR of about 7 to 12 cycles. From the 5' RACE reads, TCRdb called clonotypes with MiXCR, one entry per CDR3 protein. The sample holds 750,000 to 850,000 distinct CDR3 sequences, 20% to 25% seen once. This sample was shared with a second study, whose subject was T cells of mothers and their children. That report adds: Researchers found no T cell clones that were persistent and microchimeric.

This rearrangement joins TRBV29-1 to TRBJ2-3; D call uncertain. Source material: blood. The source of this sequence is a boy younger than 18 in good health. In nucleotides, the CDR3 is TGCAGCGTCCGAGGAGAGTTCACAGATACGCAGTATTTT. Protein product: CSVRGEFTDTQYF.